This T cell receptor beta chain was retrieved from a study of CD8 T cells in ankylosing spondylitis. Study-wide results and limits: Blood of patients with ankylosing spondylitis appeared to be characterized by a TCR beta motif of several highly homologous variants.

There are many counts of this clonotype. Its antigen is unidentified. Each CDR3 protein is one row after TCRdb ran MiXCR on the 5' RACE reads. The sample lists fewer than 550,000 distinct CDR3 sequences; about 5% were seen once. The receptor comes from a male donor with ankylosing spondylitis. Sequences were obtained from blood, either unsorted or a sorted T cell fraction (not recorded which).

In DNA, the CDR3 is TGTGCCCTCCGGGGGGAGCGGACCTACGAGCAGTACTTC. Residues: CALRGERTYEQYF. The chain combines TRBV27 with TRBJ2-7, with 7 bases identical to TRBD2. Germline V gene data show CDR1 as MNHEY and CDR2 as SMNVEV (reference sequence). The CDR3 covers 13 residues. Losses at the gene ends were 11 bases for V and 2 bases for J; bases not matched to a gene: 9.